What follows describes a single T cell receptor beta chain. What it binds is not known. TCRdb re-called the 5' RACE reads through MiXCR, storing one row per CDR3 protein. The table records 500,000 to 550,000 distinct CDR3 sequences, approximately 20% of them present only once. The sample belongs to a study of identical twins. Study results and caveats: Twin pairs had excess sharing that was weaker in beta out-of-frame sequences. Cord blood beta clonotypes that were abundant carried fewer insertions, and memory repertoires showed no such trend.

The V end lost 0 bases, the J end lost 8 bases, and 10 bases lay between the germline ends. This CDR3 is built from 13 residues. The data were also submitted as part of a second study, on yellow fever vaccine responses in identical twins.

The sample taken for sequencing was CD4+ T cells sorted from blood. This chain links TRBV12-3 or TRBV12-4 with TRBJ1-2, with a possible D match to TRBD1 (6 bases). This TCR derives from a woman aged 18-35 years in good health. In DNA, the CDR3 is TGTGCCAGCAGTTTAGCCGGGGGCCAAGGCTACACCTTC. The encoded protein is CASSLAGGQGYTF.